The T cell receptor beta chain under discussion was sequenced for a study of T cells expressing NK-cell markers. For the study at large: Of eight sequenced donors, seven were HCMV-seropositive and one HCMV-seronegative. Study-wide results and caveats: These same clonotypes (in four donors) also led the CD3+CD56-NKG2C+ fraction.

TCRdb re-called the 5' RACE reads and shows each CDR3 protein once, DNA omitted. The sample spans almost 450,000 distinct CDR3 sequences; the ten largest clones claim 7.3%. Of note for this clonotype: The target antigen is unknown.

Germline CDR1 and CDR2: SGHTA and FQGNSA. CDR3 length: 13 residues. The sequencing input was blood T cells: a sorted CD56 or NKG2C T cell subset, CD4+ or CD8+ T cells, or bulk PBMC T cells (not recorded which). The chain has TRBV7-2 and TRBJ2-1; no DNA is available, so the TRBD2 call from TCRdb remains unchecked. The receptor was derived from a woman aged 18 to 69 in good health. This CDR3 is CASRGSAGNEQFF.